Here is one TCR beta chain with its context. Its matching antigen is unknown. Unique molecular identifiers had been added to the TCR beta cDNA libraries. Once roughly 0.85 to 11 million T cells were used, about 510,000 cDNA molecules resulted. TCRdb itself ran the PCR reads through MiXCR, one entry per CDR3 protein. This table has about 770,000 distinct CDR3 sequences, roughly 46% appearing once. This specimen belongs to a study of post-analysis software for immune sequencing data. For the study at large: Disease courses included relapsing-remitting, secondary progressive and progressive-relapsing multiple sclerosis.

General study points: Comparison with controls showed significantly lower normalized Chao1 diversity in multiple sclerosis patients. Comparison of patients with controls showed about 5 TRBV segments more frequent in patients, TRBV5-6, TRBV5-1 and TRBV20-1 among them. Under the F measure, samples that were prepared in one batch clustered strongly together.

Trimming removed 4 bases at V and 7 bases at J, with 19 bases between. CDR3 length: 15 residues. Germline V gene sequence: CDR1 ENHRY, CDR2 SYGVKD. Sequencing was done on a sample of blood. The chain couples TRBV10-3 to TRBJ1-2, with a weak D call TRBD1 (5 bases). The TCR comes from a girl between 10 and 17 years old with multiple sclerosis. DNA of the CDR3: TGTGCCATCAGTGGAGAGTTGTGGGGGTCGGCTGGCTACACCTTC. This codes for CAISGELWGSAGYTF.